The entry below gives a single T cell receptor (beta chain) sequence along with its context. In the original processing: For nucleated cells, counts were estimated from reference gene primer amplification. Measured with immunoSEQ multiplex PCR; TCRdb has only the in-frame clones, and not every one. From that table come the V and J calls and clone size; the DNA was used to work out D and trimming. The table lists 80,000 to 90,000 clones, around 80% of them singletons. This sample is drawn from a study of blood T cell repertoires in COVID-19. Overall study context: Sources were T cells, B-cell-depleted T cells, or PBMCs; the material itself was cDNA or gDNA.

The CDR3 is 14 amino acids. Germline-derived CDR1 and CDR2 are LGHDT and YNNKEL (reference sequence). V lost 6 bases to trimming and J lost 7 bases; unmatched junction nucleotides: 9. The origin of this receptor is a man aged 65-85 years with acute or convalescent COVID-19. This sequence joins TRBV3-1 (or the pseudogene TRBV3-2) and TRBJ1-5; 7 nucleotides line up with TRBD1. The sequencing sample was made of peripheral blood. In nucleotides, the CDR3 is TGTGCCAGCAGTATAAGGGGGCGAGGGCAGCCCCAGCATTTT. It yields the protein CASSIRGRGQPQHF.